This TCR beta chain was captured by sequencing in a study of blood T cell repertoires in COVID-19. Overall study: Acute-phase and convalescent COVID-19 samples originated in the United States, Italy and Spain.

This CDR3 has 14 residues. V was pared by 0 bases and J by 8 bases, with 4 bases of the junction left unmatched. From germline, CDR1 is MNHNS and CDR2 SASEGT. Per the authors' pipeline: From reference gene primer amplification, estimates of nucleated cell counts were derived. Sequencing used immunoSEQ multiplex PCR; TCRdb keeps in-frame clones, though not all of them. V, J and clone size reflect that table, while D and trimming were determined from the DNA. Of approximately 150,000 clones listed, roughly 89% were seen once; the top ten hold more than 1.5%. The chain carries TRBV6-1 and TRBJ1-2, with 9 bases fitting TRBD1. This sequence originates from a woman aged 50 to 60 with acute or convalescent COVID-19. Sequencing input: peripheral blood. The CDR3 DNA reads as TGTGCCAGCAGTGAAGCGGGACAGGGATGGGGCTACACCTTC. Its protein is CASSEAGQGWGYTF.